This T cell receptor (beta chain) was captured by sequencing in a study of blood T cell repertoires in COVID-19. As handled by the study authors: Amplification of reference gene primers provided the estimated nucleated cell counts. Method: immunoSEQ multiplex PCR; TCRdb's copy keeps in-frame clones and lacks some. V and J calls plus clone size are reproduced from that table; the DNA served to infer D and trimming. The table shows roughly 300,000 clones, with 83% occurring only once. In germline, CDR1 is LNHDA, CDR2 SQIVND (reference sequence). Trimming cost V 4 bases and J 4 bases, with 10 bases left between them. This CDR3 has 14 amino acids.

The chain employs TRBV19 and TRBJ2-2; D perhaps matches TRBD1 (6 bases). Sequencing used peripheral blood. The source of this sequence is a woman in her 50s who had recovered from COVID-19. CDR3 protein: CASSNQGITGELFF. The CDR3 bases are TGTGCCAGTAGTAACCAGGGGATCACCGGGGAGCTGTTTTTT.